Presented here are 17 T cell receptor beta chains from one specimen sequenced in a study of cytomegalovirus exposure and HLA in healthy donors. The PCR was carried out with 60 Vbeta primers and 13 Jbeta primers. Repertoires were generated with immunoSEQ multiplex PCR, while TCRdb's copy carries only in-frame clones and drops some. The sample lists 150,000 or so clones; approximately 86% were seen once. The sequenced material came from PBMCs. Receptors were obtained from a woman aged 18-29 years in good health and CMV-seronegative.

The rearrangement links TRBV28 to TRBJ2-7; 10 positions agree with TRBD2. After removal of 5 bases from V and 3 bases from J, the junction contained 7 bases not matched to a gene. The CDR3 is 15 amino acids. Germline V gene lookup returns CDR1 MDHEN and CDR2 SYDVKM. CDR3 DNA: TGTGCCAGCAGTCTACCTAGCGGGGGCATCTACGAGCAGTACTTC. It encodes CASSLPSGGIYEQYF.

The gene calls are TRBV6-1 and TRBJ2-7; D may be TRBD1 (6 bases). The V end was cut by 6 bases, the J end by 2 bases, with 14 bases between. Germline values: CDR1 MNHNS, CDR2 SASEGT. This CDR3 contains 14 residues. The DNA for the CDR3 is TGTGCCAGCAGCCAGAACAGGGCACCCTACGAGCAGTACTTC. Translation gives CASSQNRAPYEQYF.

The chain couples TRBV4-1 to TRBJ2-1, with TRBD2 matching 7 bases. The CDR3 covers 15 residues. Germline V gene sequence: CDR1 MGHRA, CDR2 YSYEKL. After removal of 0 bases from V and 11 bases from J, the junction contained 10 bases not matched to a gene. CDR3 sequence: CASSQEPGLLPQQFF. CDR3 sequence (DNA): TGCGCCAGCAGCCAAGAGCCGGGACTACTCCCCCAGCAGTTCTTC.

The chain uses TRBV28 and TRBJ1-4; 8 bases are a match to TRBD1. Germline V gene lookup returns CDR1 MDHEN and CDR2 SYDVKM. V lost 2 bases, J lost 7 bases, and 3 bases stayed unmatched. This CDR3 comprises 14 residues. Here the CDR3 reads CASSLGQGTEKLFF. CDR3 in DNA: TGTGCCAGCAGTTTAGGACAGGGCACTGAAAAACTGTTTTTT. The full variable domain, in which reference TRBV28 and TRBJ1-4 provide the parts outside the CDR3, is DVKVTQSSRYLVKRTGEKVFLECVQDMDHENMFWYRQDPGLGLRLIYFSYDVKMKEKGDIPEGYSVSREKKERFSLILESASTNQTSMYLCASSLGQGTEKLFFGSGTQLSVL.

This chain links TRBV28 with TRBJ2-5; the D gene is possibly TRBD1 (6 bases). This CDR3 has 16 residues. Trimming shortened V by 6 bases and J by 1 base, and 18 bases separated the two germline ends. From germline, CDR1 is MDHEN and CDR2 SYDVKM. Here the CDR3 reads CASRPQGGKGQETQYF. In DNA, the CDR3 is TGTGCCAGCAGACCACAGGGTGGGAAAGGCCAAGAGACCCAGTACTTC.

This chain links TRBV6-5 with TRBJ2-5, with TRBD1 matching over 10 bases. Germline V gives CDR1 MNHEY, CDR2 SVGAGI. Losses at the gene ends were 4 bases for V and 5 bases for J; bases not matched to a gene: 7. The CDR3 is 15 residues long. CDR3 region: CASSSGTGEWETQYF. CDR3 nucleotide sequence: TGTGCCAGCAGTTCCGGGACAGGGGAATGGGAGACCCAGTACTTC.

The V call is TRBV6-1, the J call TRBJ2-7, with D maybe TRBD1 (6 bases). The CDR3 spans 17 residues. CDR1 and CDR2 (germline): MNHNS, SASEGT. Trimming removed 2 bases from V and 3 bases from J, with 20 bases in between. CDR3 region: CASSEFSDRGGFYEQYF. The CDR3 DNA is TGTGCCAGCAGTGAATTTTCGGACAGAGGAGGCTTCTACGAGCAGTACTTC.

This chain joins TRBV28 and TRBJ2-3, with 9 bases fitting TRBD2. With 10 bases clipped from V and 5 bases from J, the junction kept 16 bases outside the gene matches. Per germline, CDR1 MDHEN and CDR2 SYDVKM. This CDR3 comprises 16 residues. CDR3 amino acids: CATSPLAGEGEDTQYF. The CDR3 DNA reads TGTGCCACCTCCCCCTTAGCGGGAGAGGGGGAAGATACGCAGTATTTT.

V and J are TRBV11-3 and TRBJ2-1, with 9 bases matching TRBD2. This CDR3 is built from 16 residues. Germline CDR1 SGHNT, CDR2 YENEEA. J was trimmed by 10 bases and V by 2 bases; bases with no gene match: 12. This CDR3 reads CASSLRVPGTSNEQFF. CDR3 sequence (DNA): TGTGCCAGCAGCTTACGGGTTCCCGGGACTAGCAACGAGCAGTTCTTC.

The chain links TRBV2 to TRBJ1-2, with 8 bases aligning to TRBD1. Germline V gives CDR1 SNHLY, CDR2 FYNNEI. The CDR3 loop spans 15 amino acids. With V trimmed by 7 bases and J by 7 bases, 14 bases remained unmatched. The CDR3 sequence: CASTDIRTGRSGYTF. Written as DNA, the CDR3 is TGTGCCAGCACCGATATACGGACAGGGCGCTCTGGCTACACCTTC.

CDR3 sequence (DNA): TGTGCCAGCAGCTATGGGGGGTCAGCTGAAAAACTGTTTTTT. It specifies CASSYGGSAEKLFF. The chain recombines TRBV7-9 with TRBJ1-4, with D tentatively TRBD1 (5 bases). Looked up from germline, CDR1 is SEHNR and CDR2 is FQNEAQ (reference sequence). V was clipped by 4 bases and J by 7 bases, with 13 bases between them. This CDR3 region has 14 residues. Together with reference TRBV7-9 and TRBJ1-4, the CDR3 gives the full variable domain: DTGVSQNPRHKITKRGQNVTFRCDPISEHNRLYWYRQTLGQGPEFLTYFQNEAQLEKSRLLSDRFSAERPKGSFSTLEIQRTEQGDSAMYLCASSYGGSAEKLFFGSGTQLSVL.

The chain employs TRBV5-8 and TRBJ1-5; D might be TRBD1 (5 bases). In germline, CDR1 is SGHTS, CDR2 YDEGEE. Trimming took 4 bases from V and 1 from J, leaving 21 bases between them. This CDR3 is 18 amino acids long. The CDR3 loop is CASSPPAVGLRSNQPQHF. The DNA of the CDR3 is TGTGCCAGCAGCCCTCCGGCAGTGGGGCTGAGGAGCAATCAGCCCCAGCATTTT.

J is TRBJ2-3 and V is TRBV6-5, with 10 bases that match TRBD2. Germline CDR1 MNHEY, CDR2 SVGAGI. The CDR3 loop spans 16 amino acids. V was clipped by 4 bases and J by 3 bases; unmatched bases: 7. The CDR3 here is CASSSTSGSETDTQYF. Here the CDR3 DNA reads TGTGCCAGCAGTTCGACTAGCGGGTCCGAAACAGATACGCAGTATTTT.

The V gene is TRBV7-9, the J gene TRBJ2-7, with 8 bases identical to TRBD1. Trimming removed 4 bases from V and 2 bases from J; junction bases left unmatched: 7. Germline-derived CDR1 and CDR2 are SEHNR and FQNEAQ (reference sequence). The CDR3 loop spans 15 amino acids. The CDR3 protein is CASSSRQGSPYEQYF. CDR3 sequence (DNA): TGTGCCAGCAGCTCCCGACAGGGGAGTCCCTACGAGCAGTACTTC.

The rearrangement uses TRBV9 and TRBJ2-5; D not resolved. Trimming shortened V by 0 bases and J by 5 bases, and 11 bases separated the two germline ends. Germline V gene data show CDR1 as SGDLS and CDR2 as YYNGEE. The CDR3 covers 14 residues. The CDR3 nucleotides are TGTGCCAGCAGCGTAGATTCGAGTTCGGAGACCCAGTACTTC. Its translation is CASSVDSSSETQYF.

The chain uses TRBV29-1 and TRBJ2-5, with D possibly TRBD2 on 6 matching bases. The V end lost 4 bases, the J end lost 5 bases, and 8 bases lay between the germline ends. The germline V gene encodes CDR1 SQVTM and CDR2 ANQGSEA. The CDR3 loop spans 11 amino acids. For the CDR3, the DNA is TGCAGCGTTGCGGAGGGGGAGACCCAGTACTTC. This gives the protein CSVAEGETQYF.

This chain connects TRBV19 to TRBJ2-4, with a possible D match to TRBD2 (6 bases). This CDR3 spans 19 amino acids. The germline V gene encodes CDR1 LNHDA and CDR2 SQIVND (reference sequence). The V end lost 3 bases, the J end lost 0 bases, and 21 bases lay between the germline ends. The CDR3 loop reads CASSIWVSGRVIAKNIQYF. For the CDR3, the DNA is TGTGCCAGTAGTATCTGGGTTAGCGGACGGGTTATAGCCAAAAACATTCAGTACTTC.